Described below is a single TCR beta chain sequence and its context. What it recognizes is unknown. The CDR3 spans 16 residues. Per germline, CDR1 SGHRS and CDR2 YFSETQ. Trimming left V 1 base short and J 4 bases short, with 17 bases between. The data stem from a study of response to subunit inactivated influenza vaccine. General observations from the study: Every seasonal influenza vaccination brings in few new T cells, the authors suggested.

TCRdb reprocessed the RT-PCR reads via MiXCR and lists one record per CDR3 protein. The sample has roughly 760,000 distinct CDR3 sequences; less than 25% are singletons. This sequence originates from a man aged 50-60 years who received an inactivated influenza vaccine. The chain combines TRBV5-1 with TRBJ1-2; tentatively, D is TRBD1 (6 bases). The sample here was PBMCs from blood, taken approximately 5 days after vaccination. CDR3 amino acids: CASSLQGNGGIYGYTF. In nucleotides, the CDR3 is TGCGCCAGCAGCTTGCAGGGGAACGGGGGTATCTATGGCTACACCTTC.